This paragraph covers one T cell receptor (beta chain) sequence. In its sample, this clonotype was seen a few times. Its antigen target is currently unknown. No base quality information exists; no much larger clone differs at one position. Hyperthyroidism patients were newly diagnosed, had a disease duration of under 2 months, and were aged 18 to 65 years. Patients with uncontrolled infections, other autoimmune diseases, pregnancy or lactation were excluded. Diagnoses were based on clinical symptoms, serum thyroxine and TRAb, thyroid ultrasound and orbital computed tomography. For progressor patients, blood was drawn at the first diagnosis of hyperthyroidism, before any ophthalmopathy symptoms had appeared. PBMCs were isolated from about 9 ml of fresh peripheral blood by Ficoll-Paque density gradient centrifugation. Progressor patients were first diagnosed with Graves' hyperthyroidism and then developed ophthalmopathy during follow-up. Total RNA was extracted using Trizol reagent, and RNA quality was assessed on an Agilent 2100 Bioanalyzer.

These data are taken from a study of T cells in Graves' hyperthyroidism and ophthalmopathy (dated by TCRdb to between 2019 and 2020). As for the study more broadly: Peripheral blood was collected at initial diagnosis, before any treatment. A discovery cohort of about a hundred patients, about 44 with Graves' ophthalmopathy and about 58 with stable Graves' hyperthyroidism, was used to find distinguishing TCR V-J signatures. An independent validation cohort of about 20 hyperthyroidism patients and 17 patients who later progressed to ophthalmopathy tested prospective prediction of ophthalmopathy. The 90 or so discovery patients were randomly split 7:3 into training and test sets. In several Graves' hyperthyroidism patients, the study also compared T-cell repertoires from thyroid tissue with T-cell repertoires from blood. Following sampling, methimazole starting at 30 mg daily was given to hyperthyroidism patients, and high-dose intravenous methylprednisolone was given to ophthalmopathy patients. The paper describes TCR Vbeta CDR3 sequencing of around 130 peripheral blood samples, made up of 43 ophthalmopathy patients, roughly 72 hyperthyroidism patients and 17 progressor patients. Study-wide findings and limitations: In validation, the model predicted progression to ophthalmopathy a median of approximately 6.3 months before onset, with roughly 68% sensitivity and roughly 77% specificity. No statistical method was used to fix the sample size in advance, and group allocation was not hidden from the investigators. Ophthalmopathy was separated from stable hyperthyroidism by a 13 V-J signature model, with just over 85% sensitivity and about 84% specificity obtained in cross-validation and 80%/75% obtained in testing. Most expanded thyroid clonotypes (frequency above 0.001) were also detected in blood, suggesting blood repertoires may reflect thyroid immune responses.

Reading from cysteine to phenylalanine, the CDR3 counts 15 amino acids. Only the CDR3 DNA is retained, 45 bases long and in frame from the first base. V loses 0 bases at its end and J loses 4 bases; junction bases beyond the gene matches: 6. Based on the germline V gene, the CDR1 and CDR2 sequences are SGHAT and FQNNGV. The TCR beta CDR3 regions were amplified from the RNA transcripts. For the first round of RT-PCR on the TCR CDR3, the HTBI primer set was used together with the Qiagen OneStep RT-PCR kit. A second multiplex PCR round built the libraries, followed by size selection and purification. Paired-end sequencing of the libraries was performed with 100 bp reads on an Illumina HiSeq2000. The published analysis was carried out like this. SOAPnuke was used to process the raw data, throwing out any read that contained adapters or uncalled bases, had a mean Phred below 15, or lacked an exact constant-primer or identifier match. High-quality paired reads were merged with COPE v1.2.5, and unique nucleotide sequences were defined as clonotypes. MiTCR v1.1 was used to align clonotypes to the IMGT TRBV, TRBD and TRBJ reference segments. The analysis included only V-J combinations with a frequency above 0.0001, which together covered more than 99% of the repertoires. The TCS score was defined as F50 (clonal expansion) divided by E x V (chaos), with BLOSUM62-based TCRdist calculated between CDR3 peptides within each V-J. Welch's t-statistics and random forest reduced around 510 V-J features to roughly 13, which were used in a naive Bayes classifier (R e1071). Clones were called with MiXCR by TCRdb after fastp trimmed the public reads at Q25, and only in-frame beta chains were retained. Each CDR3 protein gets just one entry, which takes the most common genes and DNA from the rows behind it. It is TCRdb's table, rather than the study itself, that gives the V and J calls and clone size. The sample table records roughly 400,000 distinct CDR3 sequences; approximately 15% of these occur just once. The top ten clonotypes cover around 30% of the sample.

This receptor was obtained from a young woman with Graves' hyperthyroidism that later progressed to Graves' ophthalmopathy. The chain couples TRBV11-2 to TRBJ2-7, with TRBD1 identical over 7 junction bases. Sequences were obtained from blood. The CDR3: CASSLEDRLGYEQYF. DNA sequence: TGTGCCAGCAGCTTAGAGGACAGGCTAGGGTACGAGCAGTACTTC.